Below, 18 T cell receptor beta chains from the same sample are listed, as sequenced in a study of ipilimumab plus nivolumab after autologous stem cell transplantation. Profiled with immunoSEQ multiplex PCR; TCRdb holds only in-frame clones, not every one. Of about 24,000 clones listed, about 82% are singletons. Sequences were derived from PBMCs, sampled in a trial of ipilimumab plus nivolumab as post-transplant consolidation. The receptors here all came from a male donor with diffuse large B-cell lymphoma.

This chain joins TRBV6-5 and TRBJ2-7; 8 bases are shared with TRBD1. This CDR3 spans 13 amino acids. V trimming: 10 bases; J trimming: 2 bases; junction bases outside the gene matches: 7. Germline CDR1 MNHEY, CDR2 SVGAGI. CDR3 DNA sequence: TGTGCCACCGAGGACAGGGACACCTACGAGCAGTACTTC. Encoded protein: CATEDRDTYEQYF.

The V gene is TRBV13, the J gene TRBJ2-3; TRBD2 matches at 13 bases. Unmatched junction bases numbered 6, after V lost 6 bases and J lost 0 bases. Germline assignment: CDR1 PRHDT and CDR2 FYEKMQ (reference sequence). The CDR3 has 17 residues. The CDR3 coding sequence is TGTGCCAGCAGTACTAGCGGGGGGGCCTCAAGCACAGATACGCAGTATTTT. Encoded protein: CASSTSGGASSTDTQYF.

The V call is TRBV19, the J call TRBJ1-5; D not certain. The CDR3 is 15 amino acids. V was trimmed by 5 bases and J by 4 bases, leaving 15 bases between them. Germline CDR1 reads LNHDA; CDR2 reads SQIVND (reference sequence). In nucleotides, the CDR3 is TGTGCCAGTAGTTCCCCCGAGGACCTTAATCAGCCCCAGCATTTT. It is translated as CASSSPEDLNQPQHF.

The V and J genes are TRBV7-9 and TRBJ1-5, with D perhaps TRBD1 (5 bases). The germline V gene has CDR1 SEHNR and CDR2 FQNEAQ (reference sequence). The length of the CDR3 is 12 residues. Deletions cut 2 bases from V and 12 bases from J, with 11 bases between. The CDR3 reads CASSLQGWDQHF. The CDR3 region has the DNA TGTGCCAGCAGCTTACAGGGTTGGGACCAGCATTTT.

The V and J genes are TRBV7-8 and TRBJ1-5, with a tentative D call TRBD1 (6 bases). Germline V gene data show CDR1 as SGHVS and CDR2 as FQNEAQ. This CDR3 region has 18 residues. Trimming stripped 5 bases from V and 0 bases from J, with 20 bases between. This chain's CDR3 is CASSRPGWGATSNQPQHF. The CDR3 DNA follows: TGTGCCAGCAGCCGTCCCGGGTGGGGGGCCACTAGCAATCAGCCCCAGCATTTT.

This clone turned up a few times. The V call is TRBV6-1, the J call TRBJ2-2, with D tentatively TRBD1 or TRBD2 (5 bases each). The CDR3 spans 13 residues. V was clipped by 6 bases and J by 3 bases, with 8 bases between them. Per germline, CDR1 MNHNS and CDR2 SASEGT. The CDR3, as DNA: TGTGCCAGCAGCGGGGCCTACACCGGGGAGCTGTTTTTT. Protein sequence: CASSGAYTGELFF.

This clone came up once. The V call is TRBV7-2, the J call TRBJ1-3; D call uncertain. The CDR3 totals 12 residues. Germline V gives CDR1 SGHTA, CDR2 FQGNSA. V lost 1 base and J lost 3, with 1 base in between. This CDR3 reads CASSLGGNTIYF. CDR3 nucleotides: TGTGCCAGCAGCTTAGGTGGAAACACCATATATTTT.

CDR3 bases: TGTGCCAGCGGTAGCGGGGGCCCCGGACATGAGCAGTTCTTC. Translated, it gives CASGSGGPGHEQFF. This chain uses TRBV7-2 with TRBJ2-1; 9 bases fit TRBD2. V gave up 8 bases and J gave up 8 bases; unmatched junction bases: 10. Germline assignment: CDR1 SGHTA and CDR2 FQGNSA. The CDR3 runs 14 residues.

The chain has TRBV30 and TRBJ2-7, with D perhaps TRBD2 (6 bases). CDR1 and CDR2 (germline): GTSNPN, SVGIG (reference sequence). This CDR3 contains 14 residues. The V end lost 2 bases, the J end lost 3 bases, and 14 bases lay between the germline ends. The CDR3 loop reads CAWSHMTRYYEQYF. CDR3 in DNA: TGTGCCTGGAGTCATATGACTAGATACTACGAGCAGTACTTC.

The chain has TRBV6-1 and TRBJ1-2, with D perhaps matching TRBD1 (5 bases). CDR3 length: 15 residues. The germline V gene encodes CDR1 MNHNS and CDR2 SASEGT. Trimming removed 6 bases from V and 6 bases from J, with 20 bases in between. The CDR3 DNA is TGTGCCAGCAGCGTGACAGTGGGTAGGGGCAATGGCTACACCTTC. It encodes CASSVTVGRGNGYTF.

The chain couples TRBV6-6 to TRBJ1-1; D is uncertain. Germline V gene data show CDR1 as MNHNY and CDR2 as SVGAGI (reference sequence). Trimming removed 7 bases from V and 2 bases from J, with 8 bases in between. This CDR3 has 12 amino acids. This CDR3 reads CASTLQNTEAFF. The CDR3 DNA sequence: TGTGCCAGCACCCTACAAAACACTGAAGCTTTCTTT.

The chain combines TRBV29-1 with TRBJ2-3; D gene ambiguous. CDR3 length: 11 residues. CDR1 is SQVTM, CDR2 ANQGSEA, per germline. The ends were cut back, 6 bases at V and 4 bases at J, with 8 bases in the middle. The CDR3 DNA reads as TGCAGCGTCTTCGGCCCAGATACGCAGTATTTT. Translating gives CSVFGPDTQYF.

The rearrangement uses TRBV19 and TRBJ2-3, with D perhaps TRBD2 (6 bases). In germline, CDR1 is LNHDA, CDR2 SQIVND (reference sequence). CDR3 length equals 15 residues. Trimming pared 3 bases from V and 5 bases from J, leaving 15 bases between. The CDR3: CASSIGGGSGDTQYF. CDR3 coding DNA: TGTGCCAGTAGTATTGGTGGGGGGTCAGGAGATACGCAGTATTTT.

The V gene is TRBV13, the J gene TRBJ1-6, with a tentative D call TRBD1 (5 bases). V gave up 6 bases and J gave up 16 bases, with 19 bases separating them. The CDR3 length is 13 residues. In germline, CDR1 is PRHDT, CDR2 FYEKMQ (reference sequence). In DNA, the CDR3 is TGTGCCAGCAGTCCCGCTTACGTAGGGGATCTCCACTTT. Amino acid sequence: CASSPAYVGDLHF.

This clone was observed once. V gene TRBV11-2 combines with J gene TRBJ2-5; D is ambiguous. V shed 5 bases and J shed 2 bases, with 18 bases lying between them. The CDR3 has 16 residues. Germline assignment: CDR1 SGHAT and CDR2 FQNNGV. The CDR3: CASSPTRGENQETQYF. DNA of the CDR3: TGTGCCAGCAGCCCCACCCGTGGGGAAAATCAAGAGACCCAGTACTTC.

The CDR3 DNA reads TGCAGTGCTAGTCCCGGTCCTGAAGCTTTCTTT. It codes for CSASPGPEAFF. The chain links TRBV20-1 to TRBJ1-1; D call uncertain. CDR1 DFQATT and CDR2 SNEGSKA come from the germline V gene (reference sequence). CDR3 size: 11 residues. V was cut by 3 bases and J by 6 bases, with 8 bases left in between.

The chain combines TRBV5-4 with TRBJ2-5; 7 bases line up with TRBD2. The germline V gene has CDR1 SGHNT and CDR2 YYREEE (reference sequence). With V trimmed by 3 bases and J by 5 bases, 4 bases remained unmatched. CDR3 length: 13 amino acids. The CDR3 spells CASSSGGSETQYF. CDR3 bases: TGTGCCAGCAGCTCTGGCGGGAGTGAGACCCAGTACTTC. Filled out from reference TRBV5-4 and TRBJ2-5, the complete variable domain reads ETGVTQSPTHLIKTRGQQVTLRCSSQSGHNTVSWYQQALGQGPQFIFQYYREEENGRGNFPPRFSGLQFPNYSSELNVNALELDDSALYLCASSSGGSETQYFGPGTRLLVL.

This chain joins TRBV5-6 and TRBJ1-2; D uncertain. From germline, CDR1 is SGHDT and CDR2 YYEEEE. The germline V and J ends were trimmed by 6 bases and 8 bases, with 20 bases remaining between them. The CDR3 contains 14 residues. The CDR3 spells CASTRERLSLGYTF. The DNA for the CDR3 is TGTGCCAGCACCCGGGAGCGCCTTTCTTTGGGCTACACCTTC.